This T cell receptor beta chain came from a study of vaccination and CD4 T cells after COVID-19. Study information: Recovered patients in the cohort numbered six men and four women, two of them Hispanic.

Germline CDR1 and CDR2: SGHNT and YENEEA. Trimming left V 5 bases short and J 10 bases short, with 12 bases between. The CDR3 has 13 residues. Indicated treatment: roughly ten-day PBMC culture with coronavirus spike peptide pools or control peptides (ViraFEST assay). Cultured CD4+ T cells had their DNA profiled by the Oncomine TCR Beta short-read assay. Each CDR3 protein gets one entry after TCRdb re-called the PCR reads with MiXCR. The data show some 13,000 distinct CDR3 sequences, around 45% seen once. Points on this clonotype: Its antigen is not known.

The sequencing sample was made of CD4+ T cells from blood, cultured in vitro. This chain connects TRBV11-3 to TRBJ1-6; D is unclear. The receptor was derived from a human donor who had recovered from COVID-19. The CDR3 loop reads CASSASTTSPLHF. The DNA of the CDR3 is TGTGCCAGCAGCGCGTCAACGACCTCACCCCTCCACTTT.